The 18 T cell receptor beta chains presented below share a single source sample, sequenced in a study of T cells in Graves' hyperthyroidism and ophthalmopathy. Researchers amplified the TCR beta CDR3 regions from RNA transcripts. The study used the HTBI primer set for a first-round RT-PCR of the TCR CDR3. TCRdb reprocessed the multiplex PCR reads via MiXCR and lists one record per CDR3 protein. The sample carries about 600,000 distinct CDR3 sequences, roughly 15% recorded once. Sequenced material: blood. These receptors all come from a woman in her forties with Graves' ophthalmopathy.

This clonotype was observed at least ten times. The chain couples TRBV27 to TRBJ2-1, with 13 bases lining up with TRBD2. In germline, CDR1 is MNHEY, CDR2 SMNVEV (reference sequence). The CDR3 runs 18 residues. The CDR3 is CDPKPGLAGSSSYNEQFF. CDR3 coding DNA: TGTGATCCTAAACCGGGACTAGCGGGATCGAGCTCCTACAATGAGCAGTTCTTC.

The rearrangement links TRBV7-8 to TRBJ2-7; 10 bases align to TRBD2. The CDR3 is 15 amino acids. Trimming removed 7 bases from V and 7 bases from J; junction bases left unmatched: 13. The germline CDR1 and CDR2 sequences are SGHVS and FQNEAQ. CDR3 sequence: CASNSPSGSLREQYF. DNA for the CDR3: TGTGCCAGCAACTCCCCTAGCGGGAGCCTTAGGGAGCAGTACTTC.

The table lists this clonotype with many counts. V usage is TRBV11-2 and J usage is TRBJ2-1, with 14 nucleotides matching TRBD2. The V and J ends lost 7 bases and 6 bases, in that order; junction bases with no gene match: 2. CDR1 is SGHAT, CDR2 FQNNGV, per germline. The CDR3 covers 14 residues. CDR3 region: CASTGLAGGNEQFF. The CDR3 nucleotides read TGTGCCAGCACCGGACTAGCGGGAGGCAATGAGCAGTTCTTC.

This clonotype was found a few times. V and J are TRBV6-5 and TRBJ1-5; D not resolved. CDR1 MNHEY and CDR2 SVGAGI come from the germline V gene. CDR3 length equals 15 residues. V shed 4 bases and J shed 5 bases, with 15 bases lying between them. CDR3 amino acids: CASSFRPVGDQPQHF. CDR3 coding DNA: TGTGCCAGCAGTTTCAGGCCGGTGGGTGATCAGCCCCAGCATTTT.

The sample holds many counts of this clonotype. V is TRBV5-1 and J is TRBJ2-1; TRBD2 matches at 13 bases. The germline V gene has CDR1 SGHRS and CDR2 YFSETQ. V dropped 1 base and J dropped 10; count of bases not matched to a gene: 5. This CDR3 has 15 amino acids. CDR3 DNA: TGCGCCAGCAGCTTGACTAGCGGGAGGGCCGGAGAGCAGTTCTTC. Translated, it gives CASSLTSGRAGEQFF.

This clonotype was counted many times. The rearrangement joins TRBV12-3 or TRBV12-4 to TRBJ2-7; D may match TRBD1 or TRBD2 (5 bases each). This CDR3 spans 15 amino acids. Trimming took 4 bases from V and 6 from J, leaving 19 bases between them. The CDR3, as DNA: TGTGCCAGCAGTTCTCCCGGGACGGGGAATTTCGAGCAGTACTTC. This codes for CASSSPGTGNFEQYF.

Points on this clonotype: A read error may produce the germline difference seen at one junction end. The V call is TRBV2, the J call TRBJ2-3; D gene ambiguous. CDR1 is SNHLY and CDR2 is FYNNEI in the germline V gene. The CDR3 has 15 amino acids. CDR3 sequence: CASSKALVSTDTQYF. The CDR3 region has the DNA TGTGCCAGCAGTAAAGCCTTGGTGAGCACAGATACGCAGTATTTT. The full variable domain, with the rest looked up from reference TRBV2 and TRBJ2-3, is EPEVTQTPSHQVTQMGQEVILRCVPISNHLYFYWYRQILGQKVEFLVSFYNNEISEKSEIFDDQFSVERPDGSNFTLKIRSTKLEDSAMYFCASSKALVSTDTQYFGPGTRLTVL.

This clonotype was counted a few times. The chain recombines TRBV18 with TRBJ2-3; 8 bases match TRBD1. Germline V gene data show CDR1 as KGHSH and CDR2 as LQKENI. The CDR3 has 16 residues. Trimming cost V 1 base and J 1 base; bases outside gene matches: 4. The CDR3 DNA follows: TGTGCCAGCTCACCACGACAGGGGCGTGGCACAGATACGCAGTATTTT. This codes for CASSPRQGRGTDTQYF. The complete variable domain, with remaining parts taken from reference TRBV18 and TRBJ2-3, reads NAGVMQNPRHLVRRRGQEARLRCSPMKGHSHVYWYRQLPEEGLKFMVYLQKENIIDESGMPKERFSAEFPKEGPSILRIQQVVRGDSAAYFCASSPRQGRGTDTQYFGPGTRLTVL.

The sample holds many counts of this clonotype. The chain employs TRBV2 and TRBJ2-7, with 14 bases that match TRBD2. Germline V gene lookup returns CDR1 SNHLY and CDR2 FYNNEI. Losses at the gene ends were 7 bases for V and 3 bases for J; bases not matched to a gene: 2. There are 14 residues in the CDR3. The chain's CDR3 is CASTGLAGGYEQYF. The CDR3 coding sequence is TGTGCCAGCACCGGACTAGCGGGAGGCTACGAGCAGTACTTC. Full variable domain (missing parts from reference TRBV2 and TRBJ2-7): EPEVTQTPSHQVTQMGQEVILRCVPISNHLYFYWYRQILGQKVEFLVSFYNNEISEKSEIFDDQFSVERPDGSNFTLKIRSTKLEDSAMYFCASTGLAGGYEQYFGPGTRLTVT.

This clonotype was seen at least ten times. The CDR3, as DNA: TGTGCCACCAGTGACTCCGGGACATCTCCAAAGGGGGCTTTCTTT. It yields the protein CATSDSGTSPKGAFF. The rearrangement links TRBV24-1 to TRBJ1-1; possibly TRBD1 for D (6 bases). V was pared by 4 bases and J by 11 bases, with 22 bases between. Per the germline V gene, CDR1 is KGHDR and CDR2 is SFDVKD. This CDR3 has 15 residues.

This clonotype was detected only a few times. The chain combines TRBV12-3 or TRBV12-4 with TRBJ1-3, with D maybe TRBD1 (6 bases). This CDR3 is built from 18 residues. Trimming left V 4 bases short and J 0 bases short, with 19 bases between. CDR3 residues: CASSWLTLDRTSGNTIYF. DNA for the CDR3: TGTGCCAGCAGTTGGTTAACCCTAGACAGGACCTCTGGAAACACCATATATTTT.

This clonotype turned up a few times. This CDR3 reads CASSEVAGGQPGTDTQYF. CDR3 DNA sequence: TGTGCCAGCAGTGAAGTAGCGGGGGGCCAACCTGGCACAGATACGCAGTATTTT. The V and J genes are TRBV2 and TRBJ2-3; TRBD2 matches at 10 bases. The V segment lost 1 base and the J segment 1 base; nucleotides outside the gene matches: 8. The CDR3 is 18 amino acids. Germline CDR1 reads SNHLY; CDR2 reads FYNNEI.

This chain joins TRBV12-3 or TRBV12-4 and TRBJ2-3; D may match TRBD1 or TRBD2 (6 bases each). The CDR3 covers 16 residues. V lost 8 bases and J 0 bases, leaving 18 bases between the germline ends. The CDR3 here is CASRRYGGASTDTQYF. The CDR3 DNA is TGTGCCAGCCGCCGTTACGGGGGCGCCAGCACAGATACGCAGTATTTT.

The gene calls are TRBV13 and TRBJ2-5, with D maybe TRBD2 (6 bases). Germline CDR1 PRHDT, CDR2 FYEKMQ (reference sequence). The length of the CDR3 is 15 residues. V was pared by 5 bases and J by 2 bases, with 15 bases between. The chain's CDR3 is CASSRTGGGQETQYF. Here the CDR3 DNA reads TGTGCCAGCAGCCGAACGGGCGGAGGGCAAGAGACCCAGTACTTC.

This clonotype was seen a few times. The J gene is TRBJ2-7, the V gene TRBV9, with 9 nucleotides matching TRBD2. The CDR3 sequence is 16 residues long. J gave up 4 bases and V 0 bases, and 8 bases lay outside the gene matches. Per the germline V gene, CDR1 is SGDLS and CDR2 is YYNGEE. The DNA of the CDR3 is TGTGCCAGCAGCGTAGAACCTAGCGGGAAAACGTACGAGCAGTACTTC. This sequence encodes CASSVEPSGKTYEQYF.

There are a few counts of this clonotype. CDR3 in amino acids: CASSVHGLAGVDTGELFF. The CDR3, as DNA: TGTGCCAGCAGCGTCCACGGACTAGCGGGAGTTGACACCGGGGAGCTGTTTTTT. The chain links TRBV9 to TRBJ2-2; TRBD2 aligns across 13 bases. V gave up 2 bases and J gave up 3 bases; unmatched junction bases: 7. The CDR3 is 18 amino acids. CDR1 and CDR2 (germline): SGDLS, YYNGEE.

This clonotype was recorded at least ten times. The genes are TRBV6-1 and TRBJ2-3; 7 nucleotides agree with TRBD1. The germline gives CDR1 MNHNS, CDR2 SASEGT. There are 15 residues in the CDR3. V lost 6 bases to trimming and J lost 0 bases; unmatched junction nucleotides: 6. The CDR3 spells CASRRDSQSTDTQYF. The DNA for the CDR3 is TGTGCCAGCAGACGGGACAGCCAGAGCACAGATACGCAGTATTTT.

This clonotype has only a few counts. This chain connects TRBV14 to TRBJ2-5; TRBD1 aligns across 7 bases. With V trimmed by 1 base and J by 7 bases, 3 bases remained unmatched. Germline V lookup: CDR1 SGHDN, CDR2 FVKESK. The CDR3 totals 13 residues. CDR3 coding DNA: TGTGCCAGCAGCCAAGGGACAGGACGGACCCAGTACTTC. Encoded protein: CASSQGTGRTQYF.